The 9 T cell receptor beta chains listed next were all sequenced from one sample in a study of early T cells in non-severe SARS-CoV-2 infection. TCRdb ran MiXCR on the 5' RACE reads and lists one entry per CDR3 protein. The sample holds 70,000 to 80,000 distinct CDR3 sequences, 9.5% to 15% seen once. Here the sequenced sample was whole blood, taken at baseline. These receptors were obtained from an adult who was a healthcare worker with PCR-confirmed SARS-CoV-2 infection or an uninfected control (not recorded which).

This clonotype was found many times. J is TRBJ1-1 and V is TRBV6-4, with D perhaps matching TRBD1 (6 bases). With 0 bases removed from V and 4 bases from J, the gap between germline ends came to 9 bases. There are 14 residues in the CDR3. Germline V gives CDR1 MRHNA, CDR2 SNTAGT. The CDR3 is CASSDSGGGTEAFF. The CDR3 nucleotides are TGTGCCAGCAGTGACTCGGGGGGCGGCACTGAAGCTTTCTTT.

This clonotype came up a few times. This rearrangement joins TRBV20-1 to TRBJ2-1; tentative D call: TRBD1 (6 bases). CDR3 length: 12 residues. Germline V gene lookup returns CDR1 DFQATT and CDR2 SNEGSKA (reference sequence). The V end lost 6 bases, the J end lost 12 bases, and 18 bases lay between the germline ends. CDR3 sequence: CSATGQNPGQFF. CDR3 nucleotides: TGCAGTGCAACGGGACAAAATCCGGGGCAGTTCTTC.

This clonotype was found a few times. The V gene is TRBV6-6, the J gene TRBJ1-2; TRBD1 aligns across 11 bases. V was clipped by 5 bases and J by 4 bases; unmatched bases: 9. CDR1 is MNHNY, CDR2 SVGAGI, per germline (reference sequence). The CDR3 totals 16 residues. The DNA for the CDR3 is TGTGCCAGCAGTATTGGACAGGGGGCGGACAGCTATGGCTACACCTTC. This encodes CASSIGQGADSYGYTF.

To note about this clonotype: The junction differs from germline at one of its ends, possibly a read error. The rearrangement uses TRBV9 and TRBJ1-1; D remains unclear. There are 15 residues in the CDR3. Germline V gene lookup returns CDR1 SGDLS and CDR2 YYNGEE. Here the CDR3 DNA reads TGTGCCGGCAGCGTCCATCAGGAAGTGAACACTGAAGCTTTCTTT. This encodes CAGSVHQEVNTEAFF. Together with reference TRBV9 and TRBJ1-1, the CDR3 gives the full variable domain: DSGVTQTPKHLITATGQRVTLRCSPRSGDLSVYWYQQSLDQGLQFLIQYYNGEERAKGNILERFSAQQFPDLHSELNLSSLELGDSALYFCAGSVHQEVNTEAFFGQGTRLTVV.

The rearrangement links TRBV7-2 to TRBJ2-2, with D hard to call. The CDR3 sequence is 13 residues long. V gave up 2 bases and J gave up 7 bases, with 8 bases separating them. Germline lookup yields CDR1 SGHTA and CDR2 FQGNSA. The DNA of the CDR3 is TGTGCCAGCAGCTTAACCGGTATCGGGGAGCTGTTTTTT. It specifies CASSLTGIGELFF.

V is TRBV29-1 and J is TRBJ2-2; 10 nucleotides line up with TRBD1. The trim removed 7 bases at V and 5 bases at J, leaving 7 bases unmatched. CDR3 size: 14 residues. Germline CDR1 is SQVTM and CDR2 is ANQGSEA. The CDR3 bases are TGCAGCGCCACAGACAGGGGGCGAACCGGGGAGCTGTTTTTT. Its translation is CSATDRGRTGELFF.

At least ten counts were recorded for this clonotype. The CDR3 DNA is TGTGCCAGCAGCTCGCCTCAGGGGTCGGCTGGAAACACCATATATTTT. Its protein product is CASSSPQGSAGNTIYF. J is TRBJ1-3 and V is TRBV5-5; D possibly corresponds to TRBD1 (6 bases). Germline CDR1 SGHKS, CDR2 YYEKEE (reference sequence). The CDR3 totals 16 residues. V lost 3 bases and J 2 bases, leaving 15 bases between the germline ends.

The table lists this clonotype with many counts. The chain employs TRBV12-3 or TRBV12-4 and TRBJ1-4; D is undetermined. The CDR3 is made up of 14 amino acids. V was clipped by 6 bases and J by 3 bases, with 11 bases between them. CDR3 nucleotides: TGTGCCAGCAGAACAGCGGAGGCTAATGAAAAACTGTTTTTT. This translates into CASRTAEANEKLFF.

The CDR3 sequence is CASSFGPQPQHF. The DNA for the CDR3 is TGTGCCAGCAGTTTTGGACCCCAACCCCAGCATTTT. The chain is built from TRBV12-3 or TRBV12-4 and TRBJ1-5; D unclear. The length of the CDR3 is 12 residues. Trimming left V 3 bases short and J 10 bases short, with 10 bases between.